There are many counts of the clone carrying this T cell receptor (beta chain). These data come from a study of T cells in Graves' hyperthyroidism and ophthalmopathy. There were TCR beta CDR3 regions amplified from RNA transcripts. Using the HTBI primer set, a first-round RT-PCR was run on the TCR CDR3. From the multiplex PCR reads, TCRdb called clonotypes with MiXCR, one entry per CDR3 protein. The sample consists of approximately 400,000 distinct CDR3 sequences, approximately 14% of them appearing once. Trimming cost V 8 bases and J 5 bases; bases outside gene matches: 9. The V gene's germline CDR1 is SGHRS and CDR2 YFSETQ. The CDR3 is made up of 14 amino acids.

J is TRBJ1-5 and V is TRBV5-1; TRBD1 aligns across 8 bases. What was sequenced was blood. The sequence came from a woman aged 60 to 75 with Graves' hyperthyroidism. The CDR3 sequence: CARPRGRRYQPQHF. The CDR3 DNA sequence: TGCGCCAGGCCCAGGGGGCGAAGGTATCAGCCCCAGCATTTT.